This T cell receptor beta chain appears in the sequencing data of a study of blood T cell repertoires in COVID-19. Study in general: The United States, Italy and Spain provided the acute and convalescent COVID-19 samples. Sample material is recorded as cDNA or gDNA derived from T cells, B-cell-depleted T cells, or PBMCs.

The germline V and J ends were trimmed by 5 bases and 5 bases, with 17 bases remaining between them. CDR3 length: 15 amino acids. Looked up from germline, CDR1 is SGHNT and CDR2 is YENEEA. Original data processing: Amplified reference gene primers provided the basis for estimating nucleated cell counts. Sequenced by immunoSEQ multiplex PCR; TCRdb stores in-frame clones only, minus some. V and J calls plus clone size are reproduced from that table; the DNA served to infer D and trimming. The sample carries under 80,000 clones, around 74% recorded once. The chain recombines TRBV11-3 with TRBJ2-3, with D perhaps TRBD2 (6 bases). This clonotype originated in a man between 60 and 75 years old with COVID-19, enrolled during active disease. The sequenced sample consisted of peripheral blood. The CDR3 sequence: CASSRRAGSIDTQYF. The CDR3 DNA is TGTGCCAGCAGCCGCCGAGCGGGTTCCATAGATACGCAGTATTTT.